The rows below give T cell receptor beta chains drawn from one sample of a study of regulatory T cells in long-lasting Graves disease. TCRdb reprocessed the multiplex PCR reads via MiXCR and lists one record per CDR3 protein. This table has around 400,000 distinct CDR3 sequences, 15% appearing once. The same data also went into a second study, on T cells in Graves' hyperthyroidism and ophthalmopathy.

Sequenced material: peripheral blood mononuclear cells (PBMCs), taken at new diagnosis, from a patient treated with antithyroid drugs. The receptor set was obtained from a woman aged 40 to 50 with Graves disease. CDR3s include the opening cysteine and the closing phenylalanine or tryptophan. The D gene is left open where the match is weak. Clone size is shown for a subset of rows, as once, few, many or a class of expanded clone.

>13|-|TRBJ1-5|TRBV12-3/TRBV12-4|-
TGTGCCAGCAGTTTTTCCGGGACTCAGCCCCAGCATTTT
CASSFSGTQPQHF
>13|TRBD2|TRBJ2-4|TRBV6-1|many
TGTGCCAGCGGGGCCGGGACTAGGGACATTCAGTACTTC
CASGAGTRDIQYF
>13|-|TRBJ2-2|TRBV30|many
TGTGCCTGGAGTGTTTCGGGGGCCGGGGAGCTGTTTTTT
CAWSVSGAGELFF
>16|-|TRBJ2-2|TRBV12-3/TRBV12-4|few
TGTGCCAGCAGTCGGGACATAACCAGTAACACCGGGGAGCTGTTTTTT
CASSRDITSNTGELFF
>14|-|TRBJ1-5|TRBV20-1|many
TGCAGTGCTACTATTTGGGGACGAGATCAGCCCCAGCATTTT
CSATIWGRDQPQHF
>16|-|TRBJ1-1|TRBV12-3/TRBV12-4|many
TGTGCCAGCAGCCAAATCACCTTGGACAGAAACACTGAAGCTTTCTTT
CASSQITLDRNTEAFF
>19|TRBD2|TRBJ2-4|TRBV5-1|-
TGTGCCAGCAGCTTAGAAGCGGGACTAGCGGGAGAGGGGAAAAACATTCAGTACTTC
CASSLEAGLAGEGKNIQYF
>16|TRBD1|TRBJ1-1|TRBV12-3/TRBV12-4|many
TGTGCCAGCAAAAGGGACAGGGGGCAAGGTTCGTCTGAAGCTTTCTTT
CASKRDRGQGSSEAFF
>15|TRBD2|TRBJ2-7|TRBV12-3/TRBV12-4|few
TGTGCCAGCAGTCTAGGGCTAGCGGGAGTTGCCGAGCAGTACTTC
CASSLGLAGVAEQYF
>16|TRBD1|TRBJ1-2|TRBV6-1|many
TGTGCCAGCAGTCTCACCGGGACAGACCCGTCTTATGGCTACACCTTC
CASSLTGTDPSYGYTF
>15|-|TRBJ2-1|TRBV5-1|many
TGTGCCAGCAGCTTAGGAGCGGGCTCCTACAATGAGCAGTTCTTC
CASSLGAGSYNEQFF
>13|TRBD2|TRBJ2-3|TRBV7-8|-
TGTGCCAGCAGTGAAGGGGAGGGTGATACGCAGTATTTT
CASSEGEGDTQYF
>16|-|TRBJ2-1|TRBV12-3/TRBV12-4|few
TGTGCCAGCAGCCCCCCGCGGTTTTCAGATTACAATGAGCAGTTCTTC
CASSPPRFSDYNEQFF
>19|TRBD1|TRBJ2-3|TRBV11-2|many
TGTGCCAGCAGCTTATTTGTTTATGGGACAGGAGGTTCTCCGGATACGCAGTATTTT
CASSLFVYGTGGSPDTQYF
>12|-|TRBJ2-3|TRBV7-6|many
TGTGCCAGCGGTCTTAGCACAGATACGCAGTATTTT
CASGLSTDTQYF
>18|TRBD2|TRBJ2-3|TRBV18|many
TGTGCCAGCTCACCTATCGGACTAGCGGGAGTGGTCACAGATACGCAGTATTTT
CASSPIGLAGVVTDTQYF
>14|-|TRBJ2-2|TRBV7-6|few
TGTGCCAGCAGCTTACCAGGGTCTCCCGGGGAGCTGTTTTTT
CASSLPGSPGELFF
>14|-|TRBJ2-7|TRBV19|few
TGTGCCAGTAGTATCTGGGGGAGCTCCTACGAGCAGTACTTC
CASSIWGSSYEQYF
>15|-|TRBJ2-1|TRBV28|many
TGTGCCAGCAGTCCCCCGGGAGCGGGTTACAATGAGCAGTTCTTC
CASSPPGAGYNEQFF
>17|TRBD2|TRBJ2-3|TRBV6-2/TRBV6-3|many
TGTGCCAGCAGGGGACTAGCGGGATCCCACAGCACAGATACGCAGTATTTT
CASRGLAGSHSTDTQYF
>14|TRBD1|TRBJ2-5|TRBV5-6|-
TGTGCCAGCAGCATAACAGGGGGCGCAGAGACCCAGTACTTC
CASSITGGAETQYF
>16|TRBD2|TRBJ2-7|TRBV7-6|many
TGTGCCAGCAGCTTAGCCTCCGGACTAGCTGCTTACGAGCAGTACTTC
CASSLASGLAAYEQYF
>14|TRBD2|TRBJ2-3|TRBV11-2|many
TGTGCCAGCAGCATGACTAGCTTCGCAGATACGCAGTGTTTT
CASSMTSFADTQCF
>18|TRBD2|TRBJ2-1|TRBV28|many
TGTGCCAGCAGTTGGACCGCTAGCGGGAGATGGGGTTACAATGAGCAGTTCTTC
CASSWTASGRWGYNEQFF
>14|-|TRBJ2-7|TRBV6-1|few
TGTGCCAGCAGCCCCCAGCGGGACACCTACGAGCAGTACTTC
CASSPQRDTYEQYF
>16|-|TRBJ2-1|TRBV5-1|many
TGCGCCAGCAGCTTGGCGGGGGCCGGAACCTACAATGAGCAGTTCTTC
CASSLAGAGTYNEQFF
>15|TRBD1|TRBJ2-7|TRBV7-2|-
TGTGCCAGCAGCGACCGGGACAGAGCAGCCTACGAGCAGTACTTC
CASSDRDRAAYEQYF
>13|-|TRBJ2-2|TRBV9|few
TGTGCCAGCAGCGTATACGGGTCCGGGGAGCTGTTTTTT
CASSVYGSGELFF
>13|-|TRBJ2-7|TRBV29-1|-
TGCAGCGTAATCTTCCAGAGCTCCTACGAGCAGTACTTC
CSVIFQSSYEQYF
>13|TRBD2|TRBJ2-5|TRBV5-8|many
TGTGCCAGCAGGATAGCGGGAGGAGAGACCCAGTACTTC
CASRIAGGETQYF
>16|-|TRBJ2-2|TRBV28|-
TGTGCCAGCAGGCGGACTAACGGGAGTATCACCGGGGAGCTGTTTTTT
CASRRTNGSITGELFF
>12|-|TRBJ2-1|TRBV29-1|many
TGCAGCGGGGGGGCGCTTTACAATGAGCAGTTCTTC
CSGGALYNEQFF
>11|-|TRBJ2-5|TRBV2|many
TGTGCCAGCCTTGCGCAAGAGACCCAGTACTTC
CASLAQETQYF
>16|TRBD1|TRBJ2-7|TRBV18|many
TGTGCCAGCTCACCAAGACAGGGACAGGGAAACTACGAGCAGTACTTC
CASSPRQGQGNYEQYF
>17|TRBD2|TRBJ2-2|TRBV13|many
TGTGCCAGCAGCTTAGTTAAGGGAGGGCCGGACACCGGGGAGCTGTTTTTT
CASSLVKGGPDTGELFF
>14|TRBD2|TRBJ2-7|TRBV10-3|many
TGTGCCATCGGGGAAAGCGGGAGGACCTACGAGCAGTACTTC
CAIGESGRTYEQYF
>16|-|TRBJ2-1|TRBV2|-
TGTGCCAGCAGCGCCGAATCGGGGAGCTCCTACAATGAGCAGTTCTTC
CASSAESGSSYNEQFF
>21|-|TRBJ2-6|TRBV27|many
TGTGCCAGCAGTTTAAGCGCCCCCGGGGCACCCAGTCTTGGGGGGGCCAACGTCCTGACTTTC
CASSLSAPGAPSLGGANVLTF
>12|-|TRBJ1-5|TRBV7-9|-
TGTGCCAGCAGCCCCATAGATCAGCCCCAGCATTTT
CASSPIDQPQHF
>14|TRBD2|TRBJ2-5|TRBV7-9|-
TGTGCCAGCAGCTTCGGACTAGACTTGGAGACCCAGTACTTC
CASSFGLDLETQYF
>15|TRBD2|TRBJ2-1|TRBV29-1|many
TGCAGCGTCTCCTCGACTAGCGGGAGTCCTAGTGAGCAGTTCTTC
CSVSSTSGSPSEQFF
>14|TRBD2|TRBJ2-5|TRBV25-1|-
TGTGCCAGCGGCCCGGGACTAGGGGTTGAGACCCAGTACTTC
CASGPGLGVETQYF
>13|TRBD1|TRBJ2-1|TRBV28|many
TGTGCCAGCGCTACAGGGGGCAGGAATGAGCAGTTCTTC
CASATGGRNEQFF
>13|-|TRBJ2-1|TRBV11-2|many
TGTGCCAGCACCCAGCGGGCAGTCGATGAGCAGTTCTTC
CASTQRAVDEQFF
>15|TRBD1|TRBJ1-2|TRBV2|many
TGTGCCAGCAGTGAGTTGGGACAGGGGGCCTATGGCTACACCTTC
CASSELGQGAYGYTF
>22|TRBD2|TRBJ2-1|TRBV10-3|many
TGTGCCATCAGTGTTTTGTGGGGGACAGGAGATACCTCTAGCGGGAGAGGTGGTGAGCAGTTCTTC
CAISVLWGTGDTSSGRGGEQFF
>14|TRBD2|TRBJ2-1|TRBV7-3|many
TGTGCCAGCAGCCCGGGACTAGCGGGAGCTGAGCAGTTCTTC
CASSPGLAGAEQFF
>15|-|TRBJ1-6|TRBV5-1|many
TGCGCCAGCAGCTTGGTCTCGGGGGCTGATTCACCCCTCCACTTT
CASSLVSGADSPLHF
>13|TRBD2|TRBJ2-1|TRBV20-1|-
TGCAGTCTACACCAGCGGGAGTCCCTGGAGCAGTTCTTC
CSLHQRESLEQFF
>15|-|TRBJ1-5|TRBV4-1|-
TGCGCCAGCAGCCAAGATGCGGTAAGCAATCAGCCCCAGCATTTT
CASSQDAVSNQPQHF
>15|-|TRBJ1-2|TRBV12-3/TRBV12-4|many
TGTGCCAGCAGTTTTTCTGGCACCTCTAACTATGGCTACACCTTC
CASSFSGTSNYGYTF
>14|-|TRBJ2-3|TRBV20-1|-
TGCAGTGCTAGAGTTGGGGTCAGCACAGATACGCAGTATTTT
CSARVGVSTDTQYF
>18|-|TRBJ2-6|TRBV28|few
TGTGCCAGCAGTTTTATCGGCCTCACGACTGATGGGGCCAACGTCCTGACTTTC
CASSFIGLTTDGANVLTF
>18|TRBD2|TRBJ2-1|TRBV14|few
TGTGCCAGCAGCCAAGAACCCATCTTTGAAGCGGGGCTCAATGAGCAGTTCTTC
CASSQEPIFEAGLNEQFF
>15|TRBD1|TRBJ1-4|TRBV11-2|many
TGTGCCAGCAGCTTAGATACAGGGGGAAATGAAAAACTGTTTTTT
CASSLDTGGNEKLFF
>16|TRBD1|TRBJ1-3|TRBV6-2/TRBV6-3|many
TGTGCCAGCAGCCCCGGGACAGGGACCTCTGGAAACACCATATATTTT
CASSPGTGTSGNTIYF
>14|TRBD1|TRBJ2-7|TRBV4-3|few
TGCGCCAGCAGCCAAGACAGGGGGCGCCGGGAGCAGTACTTC
CASSQDRGRREQYF
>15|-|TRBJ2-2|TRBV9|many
TGTGCCAGCAGCGTAGGGCGGAAACCGACCGGGGAGCTGTTTTTT
CASSVGRKPTGELFF
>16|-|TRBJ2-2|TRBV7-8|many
TGTGCCAGCAGCCCTTGGGTCGGCAAAGGGACCGGGGAGCTGTTTTTT
CASSPWVGKGTGELFF
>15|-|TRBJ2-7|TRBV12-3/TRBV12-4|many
TGTGCCAGCAGTTTAGGGACTACGATCGAGGACGAGCAGTACTTC
CASSLGTTIEDEQYF